The 3 T cell receptor beta chains presented below share a single source sample, sequenced in a study of blood T cell repertoires in COVID-19. The method was immunoSEQ multiplex PCR; TCRdb's version includes in-frame clones alone and lacks a portion of them. This table has some 130,000 clones, around 88% appearing once. The sequencing input was peripheral blood. The receptor source for this set is a man between 45 and 60 years old with acute or convalescent COVID-19.

The sample holds a few counts of this clone. This chain joins TRBV5-1 and TRBJ1-1; 9 bases agree with TRBD1. Germline CDR1 and CDR2: SGHRS and YFSETQ. Trimming at V came to 2 bases and at J to 5 bases, leaving 7 bases not matched to a gene. This CDR3 contains 15 residues. The CDR3 bases are TGCGCCAGCAGCTTACTTACAGGGGGCTGGACTGAAGCTTTCTTT. Protein: CASSLLTGGWTEAFF.

This chain links TRBV5-8 with TRBJ2-3, with 13 bases lining up with TRBD2. CDR1 SGHTS and CDR2 YDEGEE come from the germline V gene. The CDR3 contains 17 residues. V lost 0 bases and J lost 2; bases outside the gene matches: 3. The CDR3 region has the DNA TGTGCCAGCAGCTTGGGACTAGCGGGGGGTGCCACAGATACGCAGTATTTT. The encoded protein is CASSLGLAGGATDTQYF.

DNA of the CDR3: TGTGCCAGCAGTAACAGGGCCGCTGGAAACACCATATATTTT. This gives the protein CASSNRAAGNTIYF. The chain has TRBV6-6 and TRBJ1-3, with D perhaps TRBD1 (6 bases). Germline V gives CDR1 MNHNY, CDR2 SVGAGI (reference sequence). This CDR3 spans 14 amino acids. Trimming stripped 5 bases from V and 2 bases from J, with 10 bases between.